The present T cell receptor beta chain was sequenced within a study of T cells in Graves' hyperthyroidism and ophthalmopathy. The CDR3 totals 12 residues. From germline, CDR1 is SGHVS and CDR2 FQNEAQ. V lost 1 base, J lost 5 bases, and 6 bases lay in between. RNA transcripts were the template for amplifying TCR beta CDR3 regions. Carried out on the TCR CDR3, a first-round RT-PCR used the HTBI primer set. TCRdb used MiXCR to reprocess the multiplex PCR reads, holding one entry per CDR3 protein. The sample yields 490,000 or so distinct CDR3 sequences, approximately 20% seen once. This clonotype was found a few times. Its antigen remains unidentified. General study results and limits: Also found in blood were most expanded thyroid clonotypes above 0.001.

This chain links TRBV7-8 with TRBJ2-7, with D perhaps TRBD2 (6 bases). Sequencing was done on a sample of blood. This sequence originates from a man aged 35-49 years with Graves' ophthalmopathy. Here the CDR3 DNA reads TGTGCCAGCAGCTTAGGCGGGGACGAGCAGTACTTC. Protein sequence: CASSLGGDEQYF.